This TCR beta chain was sequenced during a study of control samples from healthy donors and cancer patients. The germline V gene encodes CDR1 LGHDT and CDR2 YNNKEL (reference sequence). The CDR3 extends over 13 amino acids. V was trimmed by 0 bases and J by 4 bases, leaving 7 bases between them. Data came from immunoSEQ multiplex PCR; TCRdb stores just in-frame clones and leaves some out. This sample has some 100,000 clones; about nine tenths occur once, and the top ten carry more than 3.5%. This receptor was obtained from a human donor in good health. The donor label of this sample is uncertain. Sample: blood. The V and J genes are TRBV3-1 (or the pseudogene TRBV3-2) and TRBJ2-7; the D is unclear. The CDR3 region is CASSQDVVYEQYF. CDR3 nucleotides: TGTGCCAGCAGCCAAGATGTCGTTTACGAGCAGTACTTC.